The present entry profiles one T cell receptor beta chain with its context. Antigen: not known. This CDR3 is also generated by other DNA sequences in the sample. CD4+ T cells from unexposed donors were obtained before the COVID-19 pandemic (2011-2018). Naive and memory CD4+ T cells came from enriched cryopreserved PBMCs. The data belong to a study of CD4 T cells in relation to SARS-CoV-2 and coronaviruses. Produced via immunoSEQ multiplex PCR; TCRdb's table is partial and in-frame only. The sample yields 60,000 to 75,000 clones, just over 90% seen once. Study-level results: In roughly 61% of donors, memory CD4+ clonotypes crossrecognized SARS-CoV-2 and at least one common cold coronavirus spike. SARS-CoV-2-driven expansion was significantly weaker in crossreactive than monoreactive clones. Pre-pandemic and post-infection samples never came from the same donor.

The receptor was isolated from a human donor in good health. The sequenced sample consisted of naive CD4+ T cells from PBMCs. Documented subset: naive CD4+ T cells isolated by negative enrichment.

The CDR3 sequence is CAWSRDGSYEQYF. The CDR3, as DNA: TGTGCCTGGTCCAGGGACGGCTCCTACGAGCAGTACTTC. The rearrangement joins TRBV30 to TRBJ2-7, with D possibly called TRBD1 or TRBD2 (5 bases each). Germline CDR1 is GTSNPN and CDR2 is SVGIG (reference sequence). Trimming removed 5 bases at V and 0 bases at J, with 11 bases between. This CDR3 spans 13 amino acids.